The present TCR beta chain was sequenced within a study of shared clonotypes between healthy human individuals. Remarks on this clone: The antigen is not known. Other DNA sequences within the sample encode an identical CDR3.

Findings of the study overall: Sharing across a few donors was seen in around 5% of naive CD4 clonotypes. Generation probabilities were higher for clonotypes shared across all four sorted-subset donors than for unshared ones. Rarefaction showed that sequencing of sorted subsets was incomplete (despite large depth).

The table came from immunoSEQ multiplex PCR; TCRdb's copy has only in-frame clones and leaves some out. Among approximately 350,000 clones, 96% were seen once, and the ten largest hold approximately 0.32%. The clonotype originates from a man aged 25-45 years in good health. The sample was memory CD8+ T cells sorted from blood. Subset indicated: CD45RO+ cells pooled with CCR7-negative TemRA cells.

The CDR3 loop is CASSLGQPQHF. The CDR3 DNA follows: TGTGCCAGCAGTTTGGGGCAGCCCCAGCATTTT. The chain couples TRBV28 to TRBJ1-5; D ambiguous. The length of the CDR3 is 11 residues. Trimming took off 3 bases at V and 7 bases at J, with 4 bases between the two ends. CDR1 and CDR2 (germline): MDHEN, SYDVKM.